Included here is one TCR beta chain sequence, with context. A much larger clone is a single base away; this may be a read error. The data were obtained in a study of shared clonotypes between healthy human individuals. The protocol was immunoSEQ multiplex PCR, while the TCRdb copy is restricted to in-frame clones and leaves out a portion. The sample records 1 million to 1.3 million clones, about 84% being singletons. Germline V CDR1 and CDR2: SGHNT, YENEEA. This CDR3 spans 14 amino acids. The chain carries TRBV11-3 and TRBJ1-4; D unresolved. The sequencing sample was made of memory CD4+ T cells from PBMCs. Documented subset: CD45RA-negative fraction. The clonotype originates from a man aged 18 to 35 in good health. Some clones in this sample may be carry-over from other donors' samples. DNA for the CDR3: TGTGTCAGCAGCTTAGCCGCAACTAATGAAAAACTGTTTTTT. This translates into CVSSLAATNEKLFF.